The entry below gives a single T cell receptor (beta chain) sequence along with its context. Original handling: How many nucleated cells were present was estimated from reference gene primer amplification. TCRdb's table, derived via immunoSEQ multiplex PCR, lists solely in-frame clones and lacks some. V and J calls and clone size are as listed in that table; D and trimming were resolved from the DNA. This sample has tens of thousands of clones; roughly 83% occur once, and the top ten carry approximately 40%. The germline gives CDR1 DFQATT, CDR2 SNEGSKA (reference sequence). V lost 3 bases and J lost 4; bases outside the gene matches: 7. The CDR3 is made up of 15 amino acids. These data originate in a study of blood T cell repertoires in COVID-19. About the study: Samples representing acute and convalescent COVID-19 were sourced from the United States, Italy and Spain.

This receptor was obtained from a man older than 75 with acute or convalescent COVID-19. The chain is built from TRBV20-1 and TRBJ2-3; TRBD2 aligns across 10 bases. What was sequenced was peripheral blood. CDR3 loop: CSASKLAGRSDTQYF. The CDR3 DNA sequence: TGCAGTGCTAGTAAACTAGCGGGACGCTCAGATACGCAGTATTTT.